This entry is about one TCR beta chain. Its specificity is unknown. The sample belongs to a study of shared clonotypes between healthy human individuals. Study results and limitations: Inspection by rarefaction showed sorted-subset sequencing to be incomplete despite large depth.

CDR3 size: 15 residues. V lost 4 bases and J lost 6; bases outside the gene matches: 9. Germline CDR1 and CDR2: SGHRS and YFSETQ. This table comes from immunoSEQ multiplex PCR, and its TCRdb copy is limited to in-frame clones, with some not included. The table includes roughly 850,000 clones, about 96% detected once. It was CD45RO-negative cells, positively selected for CCR7, that made up naive CD8 cells, with terminally differentiated effector memory CD45RA+ cells excluded. Sequencing was carried out using naive CD8+ T cells sorted from blood. The rearrangement links TRBV5-1 to TRBJ2-2, with TRBD2 matching over 7 bases. The sequence derives from a man aged 25 to 45 in good health. In nucleotides, the CDR3 is TGCGCCAGCAGCGTGTTGCGGGAGACGCCCGGGGAGCTGTTTTTT. Protein sequence: CASSVLRETPGELFF.